There are a few counts of the clone carrying this TCR beta chain. Antigen: not known. This sample was included in a study of T cell repertoires in cytomegalovirus infection. TCRdb called the reads again in MiXCR, with one record for every CDR3 protein. The data show some 300,000 distinct CDR3 sequences, with about 13% seen just once and roughly 8.7% held by the top ten. From germline, CDR1 is SGHDT and CDR2 YYEEEE. V was clipped by 1 base and J by 6 bases, with 10 bases between them. The CDR3 is 13 amino acids. Overall study results and limits: Dominating the ex vivo response were HLA-C-restricted CMV-specific TCR beta clonotypes.

The sample was PBMCs. This sequence was found in a human donor in good health (CMV status not recorded). Some clones in this sample may be carry-over from other donors' samples. This chain joins TRBV5-6 and TRBJ1-2; D may be TRBD1 (5 bases). CDR3 residues: CASSLSGPNGYTF. The DNA for the CDR3 is TGTGCCAGCAGCTTGTCGGGGCCTAATGGCTACACCTTC.